This T cell receptor (beta chain) was sequenced during a study of beta chain features in type 1 diabetes. Reverse transcribing all isolated RNA meant expressed TCRB transcripts were sequenced. The read count averaged about 3.6 million across naive, central memory and regulatory T cell samples. Clones were sequenced by immunoSEQ multiplex PCR, and TCRdb holds only the in-frame ones, with some missing. The sample shows roughly 150,000 clones, 9% of them seen only once. The study, taken as a whole, reports: Cells that show high TCR expression could be over-represented by cDNA sequencing. The study found moderately but significantly shorter TCRB CDR3s in all four CD4+ subsets of Type 1 diabetes patients.

V shed 6 bases, J shed 8 bases, and the junction held 12 bases outside the gene matches. CDR1 and CDR2 from the germline V gene are LNHDA and SQIVND (reference sequence). CDR3 length: 15 amino acids. About this clone itself: The antigen is unknown.

Donors underwent one heparinised blood draw, about 0.12 L on average. Isolation of CD4+ naive, central memory, regulatory and stem cell-like memory cells was achieved by sorting via CD45RO/CCR7/CD25/CD127/CD95/CD27. The sequenced material came from central memory CD4+ T cells from blood. This sequence joins TRBV19 and TRBJ1-1; 10 bases are a match to TRBD1. This receptor was obtained from a woman in her 30s with type 1 diabetes. CDR3 DNA sequence: TGTGCCAGTAGCCAAGCAGACAGGGGGCAAGTAGAAGCTTTCTTT. Translating gives CASSQADRGQVEAFF.